Following are 31 T cell receptor beta chains from one sample sequenced in a study of cytomegalovirus exposure and HLA in healthy donors. Primers for the PCR totalled 60 Vbeta and 13 Jbeta. Here immunoSEQ multiplex PCR was the method, and the copy in TCRdb shows in-frame clones only, minus some. This listing includes approximately 100,000 clones. Sequencing was performed on PBMCs. The receptor set was obtained from a middle-aged man in good health and CMV-seronegative.

The J gene is TRBJ2-2, the V gene TRBV19; 7 bases line up with TRBD1. The J segment lost 5 bases and the V segment lost 5 bases, leaving 5 bases of the junction unmatched. The CDR3 is 14 residues long. From germline, CDR1 is LNHDA and CDR2 SQIVND (reference sequence). The CDR3 DNA sequence: TGTGCCAGTAGTTTATACAGGGGTACCGGGGAGCTGTTTTTT. Its translation: CASSLYRGTGELFF.

The J gene is TRBJ2-7, the V gene TRBV27; 9 bases line up with TRBD1. Germline-derived CDR1 and CDR2 are MNHEY and SMNVEV (reference sequence). The CDR3 covers 17 residues. Unmatched junction bases numbered 8, after V lost 2 bases and J lost 0 bases. CDR3 nucleotides: TGTGCCAGCAGTTTAAAAGGATGGGACAGGGTCTCCTACGAGCAGTACTTC. It specifies CASSLKGWDRVSYEQYF.

The chain recombines TRBV7-2 with TRBJ2-3; 9 bases fit TRBD1. V shed 4 bases and J 5 bases; nucleotides not matched to a gene: 10. Germline lookup yields CDR1 SGHTA and CDR2 FQGNSA. The CDR3 totals 16 residues. In nucleotides, the CDR3 is TGTGCCAGCAGCTCAACACCGGGACAGGGCGGAGATACGCAGTATTTT. Its protein is CASSSTPGQGGDTQYF.

The J gene is TRBJ2-4, the V gene TRBV5-4; 8 bases agree with TRBD2. The CDR3 contains 17 residues. Germline V gene data show CDR1 as SGHNT and CDR2 as YYREEE (reference sequence). The trim removed 0 bases at V and 8 bases at J, leaving 13 bases unmatched. The CDR3 here is CASSLGPGGPDGYIQYF. CDR3 bases: TGTGCCAGCAGCTTGGGTCCGGGAGGGCCGGACGGGTACATTCAGTACTTC.

This chain's CDR3 is CASGGVAGVYNEQFF. The CDR3 DNA reads as TGTGCCAGCGGAGGGGTAGCGGGGGTCTACAATGAGCAGTTCTTC. This chain links TRBV28 with TRBJ2-1; 9 positions agree with TRBD2. CDR3 size: 15 residues. Looked up from germline, CDR1 is MDHEN and CDR2 is SYDVKM. Unmatched junction bases numbered 8, after V lost 8 bases and J lost 3 bases.

This chain joins TRBV19 and TRBJ2-1; TRBD2 is a possible D gene (5 bases). The germline V gene encodes CDR1 LNHDA and CDR2 SQIVND (reference sequence). The CDR3 has 16 residues. Trimming removed 0 bases from V and 0 bases from J, with 9 bases in between. DNA of the CDR3: TGTGCCAGTAGTATAGACCGGAGCGGCTCCTACAATGAGCAGTTCTTC. Its translation is CASSIDRSGSYNEQFF.

This chain connects TRBV19 to TRBJ2-5; the D is unclear. V dropped 3 bases and J dropped 6 bases, with 14 bases sitting between them. Germline V lookup: CDR1 LNHDA, CDR2 SQIVND (reference sequence). The CDR3 is 14 residues long. The CDR3 loop is CASSMLDTLKTQYF. The CDR3 DNA reads as TGTGCCAGTAGTATGCTCGACACCCTAAAGACCCAGTACTTC.

This chain links TRBV7-9 with TRBJ1-4, with TRBD1 identical over 8 bases. The V segment lost 5 bases and the J segment 3 bases; nucleotides outside the gene matches: 8. The CDR3 covers 16 residues. Germline lookup yields CDR1 SEHNR and CDR2 FQNEAQ (reference sequence). The CDR3 DNA reads TGTGCCAGCAGCACCGGACAGGGCTCGGCTAATGAAAAACTGTTTTTT. This translates into CASSTGQGSANEKLFF.

The chain links TRBV30 to TRBJ1-2; D unresolved. Deletions cut 4 bases from V and 8 bases from J, with 20 bases between. The CDR3 sequence is 14 residues long. From germline, CDR1 is GTSNPN and CDR2 SVGIG (reference sequence). CDR3 bases: TGTGCCTGGACCCACTCGGGCACTGGCGGGGGCTACACCTTC. Protein sequence: CAWTHSGTGGGYTF.

The J gene is TRBJ1-1, the V gene TRBV13, with D tentatively TRBD1 (6 bases). The CDR3 consists of 14 residues. Germline loops: CDR1 PRHDT, CDR2 FYEKMQ (reference sequence). The V end lost 5 bases, the J end lost 2 bases, and 12 bases lay between the germline ends. Here the CDR3 reads CASSPRTVNTEAFF. As DNA, the CDR3 is TGTGCCAGCAGCCCGCGGACAGTAAACACTGAAGCTTTCTTT.

Here the CDR3 reads CASSLEGGDNEQFF. CDR3 bases: TGCGCCAGCAGCTTGGAAGGGGGGGACAATGAGCAGTTCTTC. The gene calls are TRBV5-1 and TRBJ2-1, with D tentatively TRBD2 (7 bases). Germline V gene lookup returns CDR1 SGHRS and CDR2 YFSETQ. Trimming left V 0 bases short and J 5 bases short, with 9 bases between. The CDR3 contains 14 residues.

The chain combines TRBV20-1 with TRBJ2-7; no definite D call. Germline V CDR1 and CDR2: DFQATT, SNEGSKA (reference sequence). The CDR3 consists of 10 residues. For the CDR3, the DNA is TGCAGCCCCCTCCGGGACGAGCAGTACTTC. It codes for CSPLRDEQYF.

V and J are TRBV25-1 and TRBJ2-3; 9 bases are a match to TRBD2. The CDR3 length is 15 residues. With V trimmed by 9 bases and J by 1 base, 8 bases remained unmatched. Germline V CDR1 and CDR2: MGHDK, SYGVNS. CDR3 DNA: TGTGCCAGTGACCGCGGGGGGGCCGGCACAGATACGCAGTATTTT. It encodes CASDRGGAGTDTQYF.

The V gene is TRBV2, the J gene TRBJ1-2, with 7 nucleotides matching TRBD1. J gave up 6 bases and V 5 bases, and 6 bases lay outside the gene matches. From germline, CDR1 is SNHLY and CDR2 FYNNEI. The CDR3 runs to 13 residues. CDR3 sequence reads: CASSPGTANGYTF. The CDR3 DNA reads as TGTGCCAGCAGTCCCGGGACAGCAAATGGCTACACCTTC.

V is TRBV19 and J is TRBJ2-5; 14 bases match TRBD2. Germline-derived CDR1 and CDR2 are LNHDA and SQIVND (reference sequence). This CDR3 has 16 amino acids. J lost 4 bases, V lost 5 bases, and 6 bases had no gene match. The CDR3 DNA is TGTGCCAGTAGTCCCGGACTAGCGGGAGGACGAGAGACCCAGTACTTC. Translating it yields CASSPGLAGGRETQYF.

The gene calls are TRBV6-6 and TRBJ1-5, with 7 bases aligning to TRBD1. Germline values: CDR1 MNHNY, CDR2 SVGAGI (reference sequence). The ends lost 6 bases at V and 7 bases at J; junction bases unmatched: 9. The CDR3 contains 14 residues. The CDR3 protein is CASSQNRGGQPQHF. CDR3 coding DNA: TGTGCCAGCAGCCAAAACAGGGGCGGGCAGCCCCAGCATTTT.

V usage is TRBV4-1 and J usage is TRBJ2-7, with TRBD2 matching 8 bases. The junction had 7 bases not matched to a gene; V was cut back by 0 bases and J by 0 bases. CDR3 length equals 17 residues. Germline-derived CDR1 and CDR2 are MGHRA and YSYEKL. Here the CDR3 DNA reads TGCGCCAGCAGCCAAGAAGGGGCTAGCGGGTACTCCTACGAGCAGTACTTC. Protein sequence: CASSQEGASGYSYEQYF.

The chain links TRBV19 to TRBJ2-1, with 7 positions matching TRBD2. The V and J ends lost 3 bases and 4 bases, in that order; junction bases with no gene match: 6. From germline, CDR1 is LNHDA and CDR2 SQIVND (reference sequence). This CDR3 region has 15 residues. CDR3 bases: TGTGCCAGTAGTATCTGGGGGGGGGTGTACAATGAGCAGTTCTTC. The encoded protein is CASSIWGGVYNEQFF.

J is TRBJ2-7 and V is TRBV30; D unresolved. The germline gives CDR1 GTSNPN, CDR2 SVGIG (reference sequence). Trimming took off 3 bases at V and 7 bases at J, with 16 bases between the two ends. The CDR3 has 13 residues. The CDR3: CAWSGDWVGEQYF. The CDR3 DNA reads as TGTGCCTGGAGCGGAGACTGGGTCGGTGAGCAGTACTTC.

The CDR3 spells CASSPSGTSGNEQFF. The CDR3 region has the DNA TGTGCCAGCTCACCATCCGGAACTAGCGGGAATGAGCAGTTCTTC. The chain has TRBV18 and TRBJ2-1; 9 positions agree with TRBD2. The CDR3 is made up of 15 amino acids. J lost 7 bases, V lost 2 bases, and 6 bases had no gene match. The germline CDR1 and CDR2 sequences are KGHSH and LQKENI.

The chain carries TRBV5-5 and TRBJ1-4, with D unclear. Germline V gives CDR1 SGHKS, CDR2 YYEKEE (reference sequence). Trimming shortened V by 3 bases and J by 7 bases, and 19 bases separated the two germline ends. The CDR3 extends over 16 amino acids. In DNA form, the CDR3 reads TGTGCCAGCAGCTCGGCCCTATTCAACGGCGGTGAAAAACTGTTTTTT. Amino acid sequence: CASSSALFNGGEKLFF.

This chain connects TRBV27 to TRBJ1-4; D is undetermined. V lost 4 bases and J lost 4, with 16 bases in between. Germline-derived CDR1 and CDR2 are MNHEY and SMNVEV (reference sequence). The CDR3 consists of 16 residues. The CDR3: CASSSVGSLGNEKLFF. The CDR3, as DNA: TGTGCCAGCAGTTCTGTCGGGAGCTTAGGTAATGAAAAACTGTTTTTT.

CDR3 loop: CASIAGGGMYNEQFF. The CDR3 coding sequence is TGCGCCAGCATTGCCGGGGGGGGAATGTACAATGAGCAGTTCTTC. The chain combines TRBV10-2 with TRBJ2-1; 8 positions agree with TRBD2. J was trimmed by 4 bases and V by 7 bases; bases with no gene match: 9. The CDR3 is 15 residues long. The germline V gene encodes CDR1 WSHSY and CDR2 SAAADI.

V and J are TRBV4-1 and TRBJ2-5; 8 nucleotides line up with TRBD1. The J call is uncertain, as TRBJ2-7 better fits the DNA end. From germline, CDR1 is MGHRA and CDR2 YSYEKL. The CDR3 has 15 residues. CDR3 sequence: CASSQGRQGRYEQYF. In nucleotides, the CDR3 is TGCGCCAGCAGCCAGGGGAGACAGGGGCGCTACGAGCAGTACTTC.

This chain links TRBV7-9 with TRBJ1-4, with a possible D match to TRBD1 (5 bases). This CDR3 region has 14 residues. V lost 0 bases and J 8 bases, leaving 10 bases between the germline ends. Per germline, CDR1 SEHNR and CDR2 FQNEAQ (reference sequence). The CDR3 region has the DNA TGTGCCAGCAGCTTAGCGGCGGGGGACGAAAAACTGTTTTTT. This translates into CASSLAAGDEKLFF. Filled out from reference TRBV7-9 and TRBJ1-4, the complete variable domain reads DTGVSQNPRHKITKRGQNVTFRCDPISEHNRLYWYRQTLGQGPEFLTYFQNEAQLEKSRLLSDRFSAERPKGSFSTLEIQRTEQGDSAMYLCASSLAAGDEKLFFGSGTQLSVL.

The rearrangement links TRBV7-2 to TRBJ2-1; 10 bases align to TRBD2. J was trimmed by 3 bases and V by 5 bases; bases with no gene match: 4. Germline CDR1 and CDR2: SGHTA and FQGNSA. The CDR3 has 15 residues. CDR3 DNA sequence: TGTGCCAGCAGCAGTCTAGCGGGGGACTACAATGAGCAGTTCTTC. Protein: CASSSLAGDYNEQFF.

The V call is TRBV5-1, the J call TRBJ1-1; the D gene is possibly TRBD1 (6 bases). Trimming took 0 bases from V and 2 from J, leaving 8 bases between them. This CDR3 spans 14 amino acids. Germline CDR1 is SGHRS and CDR2 is YFSETQ. The chain's CDR3 is CASSLGQDNTEAFF. CDR3 sequence (DNA): TGCGCCAGCAGCTTGGGACAGGACAACACTGAAGCTTTCTTT.

The rearrangement links TRBV6-5 to TRBJ2-3; 12 bases are a match to TRBD2. Germline V gene lookup returns CDR1 MNHEY and CDR2 SVGAGI. J gave up 4 bases and V 5 bases, and 4 bases lay outside the gene matches. The CDR3 is 15 amino acids. The CDR3 spells CASSRTSGNSDTQYF. The CDR3 region has the DNA TGTGCCAGCAGTAGGACTAGCGGGAATTCAGATACGCAGTATTTT.

As concerns this clone: The same CDR3 arises from other DNA sequences in this sample as well. This chain joins TRBV7-9 and TRBJ2-1; a possible D gene is TRBD2 (5 bases). The CDR3 sequence is 14 residues long. V shed 6 bases and J shed 5 bases, with 14 bases lying between them. The germline CDR1 and CDR2 sequences are SEHNR and FQNEAQ (reference sequence). CDR3 region: CASSPRAVNNEQFF. In DNA, the CDR3 is TGTGCCAGCAGTCCGAGGGCTGTTAACAATGAGCAGTTCTTC.

The rearrangement uses TRBV7-9 and TRBJ1-2, with D unclear. Trimming left V 4 bases short and J 2 bases short, with 8 bases between. The CDR3 has 13 residues. The germline CDR1 and CDR2 sequences are SEHNR and FQNEAQ (reference sequence). The CDR3, as DNA: TGTGCCAGCAGCTCAGGCCGGAACTATGGCTACACCTTC. Its protein is CASSSGRNYGYTF.

The CDR3 spells CASSDRRGQPQHF. DNA for the CDR3: TGTGCCAGCAGTGATAGACGGGGTCAGCCCCAGCATTTT. This chain uses TRBV6-1 with TRBJ1-5, with D uncertain. The CDR3 runs to 13 residues. Per the germline V gene, CDR1 is MNHNS and CDR2 is SASEGT. Deletions cut 3 bases from V and 6 bases from J, with 9 bases between.